This TCR beta chain is drawn from a study of cytomegalovirus exposure and HLA in healthy donors. Study-wide findings and caveats: A later analysis found most CMV-associated TCR beta chains apparently HLA-restricted. Roughly uniform sequencing depth across donors was assumed, possibly incorrectly. Indistinguishable V segments, including TRBV6-2 and TRBV6-3, were excluded. A likely sequencing artifact accounted for one observed cluster of highly shared sequence variants.

Worth noting for this clone: Its antigen is as yet unknown.

This PCR relied on a set of 60 Vbeta primers and 13 Jbeta primers. The repertoire was sequenced with immunoSEQ multiplex PCR; TCRdb's copy has only in-frame clones and lacks some. The repertoire consists of fewer than 120,000 clones, with 75% to 80% occurring once and the leading ten covering around 1.2%. This CDR3 has 13 residues. Trimming cost V 5 bases and J 7 bases, with 14 bases left between them. CDR1 is SGHVS and CDR2 is FQNEAQ in the germline V gene. This chain links TRBV7-8 with TRBJ1-1; D is possibly TRBD1 (6 bases). Sequenced input: PBMCs. This sequence was found in a woman in her twenties or thirties in good health and CMV-seronegative. The DNA of the CDR3 is TGTGCCAGCAGCCTCAGGGGCGATTTTGAAGCTTTCTTT. Translation gives CASSLRGDFEAFF.